The rows below give T cell receptor beta chains drawn from one sample of a study of identical twins. MiXCR, run by TCRdb on the 5' RACE reads, gives a single entry per CDR3 protein. The sample has hundreds of thousands of distinct CDR3 sequences, around 6.1% seen once. The specimen was naive T cells sorted from blood. These receptors came from a man aged 18 to 29 in good health. Each CDR3 is given with its conserved first and last residue. The order of the fields is V gene, D gene, J gene, clone size, CDR3 protein, CDR3 DNA. The D gene is left open where the match is weak. Clone size is stated in some rows and not others, as once, few, many or a class when expanded.

TRBV10-3	TRBD1	TRBJ1-5	.	CAISEGQGRQPQHF	TGTGCCATCAGTGAAGGACAGGGGAGGCAGCCCCAGCATTTT
TRBV4-3	.	TRBJ1-6	many	CASSQGAVSSYNSPLHF	TGCGCCAGCAGCCAAGGGGCAGTGAGCTCCTATAATTCACCCCTCCACTTT
TRBV20-1	.	TRBJ2-7	once	CSPNAGVYSYEQYF	TGCAGTCCCAATGCCGGGGTCTACTCCTACGAGCAGTACTTC
TRBV29-1	.	TRBJ2-2	few	CSVSHVGGELFF	TGCAGCGTTTCGCACGTTGGCGGGGAGCTGTTTTTT
TRBV29-1	.	TRBJ2-1	many	CSVDGPESIYNEQFF	TGCAGTGTTGACGGGCCGGAAAGCATCTACAATGAGCAGTTCTTC
TRBV15	.	TRBJ2-2	many	CATSSGTFFGQNTGELFF	TGTGCCACCAGCAGCGGTACCTTCTTCGGGCAGAACACCGGGGAGCTGTTTTTT
TRBV28	TRBD1	TRBJ2-4	.	CASSLSLNRGVAKNIQYF	TGTGCCAGCAGTTTAAGCCTTAACAGGGGGGTAGCCAAAAACATTCAGTACTTC
TRBV2	TRBD2	TRBJ2-3	.	CASRMGTSGRAVITDTQYF	TGTGCCAGTCGGATGGGGACTAGCGGGAGGGCCGTAATCACAGATACGCAGTATTTT
TRBV15	.	TRBJ2-5	many	CATSRDNQETQYF	TGTGCCACCAGCAGAGACAACCAAGAGACCCAGTACTTC
TRBV7-4	TRBD1	TRBJ2-1	.	CASIVGDRVALGQFF	TGTGCCAGCATCGTGGGGGACAGGGTGGCGCTTGGGCAGTTCTTC
TRBV12-3/TRBV12-4	.	TRBJ2-4	many	CASSLGLVGLAKNIQYF	TGTGCCAGCAGTTTAGGTCTGGTGGGATTAGCCAAAAACATTCAGTACTTC
TRBV6-5	.	TRBJ2-7	many	CASRTLERSSYEQYF	TGTGCCAGCAGGACACTCGAGCGAAGCTCCTACGAGCAGTACTTC
TRBV5-1	.	TRBJ2-6	many	CASSLGFGANVLTF	TGCGCCAGCAGCTTGGGTTTTGGGGCCAACGTCCTGACTTTC
TRBV12-3/TRBV12-4	.	TRBJ1-6	many	CASSFAGAYGSPLHF	TGTGCCAGCAGTTTTGCGGGGGCCTACGGTTCACCCCTCCACTTT
TRBV15	.	TRBJ1-1	few	CATSRGYPREGEAFF	TGTGCCACCAGCCGGGGGTATCCCCGAGAAGGTGAAGCTTTCTTT
TRBV4-1	TRBD1	TRBJ1-5	many	CASSSNEQGRNQPQHF	TGCGCCAGCAGCTCCAACGAACAGGGGAGGAATCAGCCCCAGCATTTT
TRBV2	.	TRBJ2-1	.	CASRATRTTINEQFF	TGTGCCAGCAGGGCGACTAGAACCACTATCAATGAGCAGTTCTTC
TRBV9	.	TRBJ2-5	many	CASSVRLEETQYF	TGTGCCAGCAGCGTACGGCTAGAAGAGACCCAGTACTTC
TRBV5-1	.	TRBJ2-1	many	CASSLAVEQFF	TGCGCCAGCAGCTTGGCGGTTGAGCAGTTCTTC
TRBV7-9	TRBD1	TRBJ1-4	few	CASSASGTARTNEKLFF	TGTGCCAGCAGCGCGTCCGGGACAGCCAGAACTAATGAAAAACTGTTTTTT
TRBV30	.	TRBJ2-3	.	CAWALTDTQYF	TGTGCCTGGGCCCTTACAGATACGCAGTATTTT
TRBV9	TRBD2	TRBJ2-2	many	CASYSPGTGGNTGELFF	TGTGCCAGCTACTCCCCGGGGACGGGAGGGAACACCGGGGAGCTGTTTTTT
TRBV18	.	TRBJ1-6	few	CASSPGHEGRTLHF	TGTGCCAGCTCACCGGGGCACGAAGGGAGGACCCTCCACTTT
TRBV5-6	TRBD2	TRBJ2-7	.	CASSYRLAGYEQYF	TGTGCCAGCAGCTACCGACTAGCGGGCTACGAGCAGTACTTC
TRBV6-5	.	TRBJ1-1	.	CASSPGPLNAFF	TGTGCCAGCAGTCCGGGACCTTTGAACGCTTTCTTT
TRBV5-1	TRBD1	TRBJ2-2	many	CASSKRTGGYANTGELFF	TGCGCCAGCAGCAAACGGACAGGGGGCTACGCGAACACCGGGGAGCTGTTTTTT
TRBV6-2/TRBV6-3	.	TRBJ2-3	few	CASSYGTQLAEYTQYF	TGTGCCAGCAGTTACGGGACTCAACTCGCCGAATATACGCAGTATTTT